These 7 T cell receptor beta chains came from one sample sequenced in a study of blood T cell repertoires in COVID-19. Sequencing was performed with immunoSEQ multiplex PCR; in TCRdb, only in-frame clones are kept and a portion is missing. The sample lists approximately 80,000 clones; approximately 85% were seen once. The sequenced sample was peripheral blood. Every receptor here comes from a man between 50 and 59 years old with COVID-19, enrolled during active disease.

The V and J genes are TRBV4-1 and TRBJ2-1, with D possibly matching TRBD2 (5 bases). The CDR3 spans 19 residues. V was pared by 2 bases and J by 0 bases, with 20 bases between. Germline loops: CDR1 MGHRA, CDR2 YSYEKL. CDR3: CASSQPFIRRAFSYNEQFF. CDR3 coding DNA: TGCGCCAGCAGCCAACCCTTTATCCGGCGGGCTTTCTCCTACAATGAGCAGTTCTTC.

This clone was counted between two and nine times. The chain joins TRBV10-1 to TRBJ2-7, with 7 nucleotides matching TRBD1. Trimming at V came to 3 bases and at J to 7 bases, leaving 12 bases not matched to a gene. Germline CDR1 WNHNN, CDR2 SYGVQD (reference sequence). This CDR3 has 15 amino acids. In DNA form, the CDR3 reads TGCGCCAGCAGTGAATTGGGGACAGTTTTTTCAGAGCAGTACTTC. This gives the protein CASSELGTVFSEQYF.

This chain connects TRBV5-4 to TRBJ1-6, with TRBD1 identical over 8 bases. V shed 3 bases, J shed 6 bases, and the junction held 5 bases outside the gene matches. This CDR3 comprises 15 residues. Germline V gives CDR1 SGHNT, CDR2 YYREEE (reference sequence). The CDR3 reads CASSSPTGANSPLHF. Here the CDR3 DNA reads TGTGCCAGCAGCTCCCCGACAGGGGCTAATTCACCCCTCCACTTT.

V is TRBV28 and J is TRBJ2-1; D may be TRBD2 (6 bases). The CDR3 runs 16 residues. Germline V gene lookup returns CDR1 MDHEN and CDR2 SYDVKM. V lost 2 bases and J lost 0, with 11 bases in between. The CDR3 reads CASSLLWGVSYNEQFF. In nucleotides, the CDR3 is TGTGCCAGCAGTTTACTCTGGGGGGTCTCCTACAATGAGCAGTTCTTC.

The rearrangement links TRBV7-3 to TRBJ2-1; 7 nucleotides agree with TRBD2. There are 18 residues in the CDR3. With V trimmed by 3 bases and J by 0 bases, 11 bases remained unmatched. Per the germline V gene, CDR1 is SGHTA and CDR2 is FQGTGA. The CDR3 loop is CASSLASGQPSSYNEQFF. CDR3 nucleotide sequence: TGTGCCAGCAGCTTGGCTAGCGGCCAGCCCAGCTCCTACAATGAGCAGTTCTTC.

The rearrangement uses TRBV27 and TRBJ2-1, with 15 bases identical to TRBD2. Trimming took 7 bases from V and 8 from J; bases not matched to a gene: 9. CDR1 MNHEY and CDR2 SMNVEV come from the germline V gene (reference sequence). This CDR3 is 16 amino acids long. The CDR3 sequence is CASTRTSGRALYEQFF. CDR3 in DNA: TGTGCCAGCACCCGGACTAGCGGGAGGGCCTTGTATGAGCAGTTCTTC.

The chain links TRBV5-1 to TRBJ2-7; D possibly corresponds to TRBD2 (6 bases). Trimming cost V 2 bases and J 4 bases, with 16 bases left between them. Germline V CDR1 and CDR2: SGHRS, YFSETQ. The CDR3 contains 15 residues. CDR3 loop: CASSFLTGVEYEQYF. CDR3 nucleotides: TGCGCCAGCAGCTTTTTAACGGGAGTCGAGTACGAGCAGTACTTC.